This entry lists 18 T cell receptor beta chains sequenced from one sample in a study of cytomegalovirus exposure and HLA in healthy donors. 13 Jbeta primers and 60 Vbeta primers were used for the PCR. Only in-frame clones appear in the TCRdb table, and some are missing; sequencing was by immunoSEQ multiplex PCR. The repertoire has about 59,000 clones, about four fifths of them found once; the top ten carry roughly 7%. Sequencing was performed on PBMCs. Receptors were obtained from a man aged 30 to 39 in good health and CMV-seropositive.

This clone occurred a few times. This chain connects TRBV4-3 to TRBJ1-3; D not resolved. Per germline, CDR1 LGHNA and CDR2 YSLEER. This CDR3 contains 18 residues. V was pared by 1 base and J by 0 bases, with 16 bases between. CDR3 region: CASSQVPSTYSSGNTIYF. The CDR3 DNA follows: TGCGCCAGCAGCCAAGTTCCCTCAACTTACAGCTCTGGAAACACCATATATTTT.

CDR3 sequence: CASSLRSGQGADTQYF. DNA for the CDR3: TGTGCCAGCAGCTTAAGGTCGGGGCAGGGGGCAGATACGCAGTATTTT. The rearrangement joins TRBV7-2 to TRBJ2-3; 7 nucleotides align to TRBD1. V lost 2 bases to trimming and J lost 4 bases; unmatched junction nucleotides: 9. The CDR3 has 16 amino acids. The germline V gene encodes CDR1 SGHTA and CDR2 FQGNSA. The variable domain in full, with the rest retrieved from reference TRBV7-2 and TRBJ2-3, is GAGVSQSPSNKVTEKGKDVELRCDPISGHTALYWYRQSLGQGLEFLIYFQGNSAPDKSGLPSDRFSAERTGGSVSTLTIQRTQQEDSAVYLCASSLRSGQGADTQYFGPGTRLTVL.

This clone was observed a few times. This chain joins TRBV5-1 and TRBJ1-6; 9 nucleotides agree with TRBD1. Germline assignment: CDR1 SGHRS and CDR2 YFSETQ. CDR3 size: 15 residues. V trimming: 0 bases; J trimming: 9 bases; junction bases outside the gene matches: 4. This chain's CDR3 is CASSLAGTGRSPLHF. The CDR3 nucleotides are TGCGCCAGCAGCTTGGCCGGGACAGGGCGTTCACCCCTCCACTTT.

The chain recombines TRBV7-9 with TRBJ1-1; TRBD1 matches 9 bases. V was pared by 7 bases and J by 5 bases, with 8 bases of the junction left unmatched. The germline gives CDR1 SEHNR, CDR2 FQNEAQ (reference sequence). The CDR3 covers 14 residues. CDR3 amino acids: CASNPGTGYTEAFF. The CDR3 bases are TGTGCCAGCAACCCCGGGACAGGGTATACTGAAGCTTTCTTT.

The chain is built from TRBV6-1 and TRBJ2-7, with 12 bases fitting TRBD1. The V and J ends lost 11 bases and 2 bases, in that order; junction bases with no gene match: 10. The CDR3 spans 15 residues. Germline V gene data show CDR1 as MNHNS and CDR2 as SASEGT. This chain's CDR3 is CAGEGQGALTYEQYF. As DNA, the CDR3 is TGTGCCGGTGAGGGACAGGGGGCGCTTACCTACGAGCAGTACTTC.

The V and J genes are TRBV2 and TRBJ2-2; 9 bases agree with TRBD1. Germline CDR1 reads SNHLY; CDR2 reads FYNNEI. Unmatched junction bases numbered 6, after V lost 6 bases and J lost 7 bases. The CDR3 is made up of 14 amino acids. The CDR3 is CASRVQGAGGELFF. CDR3 nucleotide sequence: TGTGCCAGCAGAGTACAGGGGGCTGGCGGGGAGCTGTTTTTT.

V and J are TRBV30 and TRBJ2-3, with TRBD2 matching over 12 bases. Germline-derived CDR1 and CDR2 are GTSNPN and SVGIG (reference sequence). This CDR3 region has 16 residues. V was clipped by 5 bases and J by 2 bases; unmatched bases: 8. In nucleotides, the CDR3 is TGTGCCTGGGCGCTAGCGGGGGGGTTTTTCACAGATACGCAGTATTTT. Protein product: CAWALAGGFFTDTQYF.

V gene TRBV2 combines with J gene TRBJ1-2; D unclear. From germline, CDR1 is SNHLY and CDR2 FYNNEI. Trimming removed 1 base from V and 5 bases from J, with 14 bases in between. This CDR3 comprises 15 residues. This CDR3 is CASSEGLVGRYGYTF. CDR3 bases: TGTGCCAGCAGTGAAGGGCTGGTTGGGCGATATGGCTACACCTTC.

The chain employs TRBV2 and TRBJ1-1, with TRBD1 as a possible D gene (5 bases). Germline lookup yields CDR1 SNHLY and CDR2 FYNNEI. The CDR3 runs 13 residues. V gave up 3 bases and J gave up 3 bases, with 8 bases separating them. CDR3 bases: TGTGCCAGCAGTGAGGCAGGGTACACTGAAGCTTTCTTT. Protein sequence: CASSEAGYTEAFF.

This clone was found a few times. The J gene is TRBJ1-1, the V gene TRBV5-4; TRBD1 aligns across 7 bases. V lost 7 bases to trimming and J lost 1 base; unmatched junction nucleotides: 4. Germline V CDR1 and CDR2: SGHNT, YYREEE (reference sequence). The CDR3 extends over 13 amino acids. DNA of the CDR3: TGTGCCAGCGGGCGGGACAGGAACACTGAAGCTTTCTTT. This codes for CASGRDRNTEAFF.

The CDR3 region is CASSVSSGDSGYTF. The CDR3 nucleotides are TGTGCCAGCAGTGTATCGTCAGGGGATTCTGGCTACACCTTC. This chain uses TRBV6-4 with TRBJ1-2, with D possibly matching TRBD1 (6 bases). Germline values: CDR1 MRHNA, CDR2 SNTAGT. This CDR3 contains 14 residues. V dropped 4 bases and J dropped 7 bases, with 16 bases sitting between them.

J is TRBJ1-4 and V is TRBV5-4, with D maybe TRBD1 (5 bases). Between the trimmed V and J ends, which lost 4 bases and 0 bases, there was a span of 10 bases. There are 15 residues in the CDR3. Looked up from germline, CDR1 is SGHNT and CDR2 is YYREEE (reference sequence). The CDR3 region has the DNA TGTGCCAGCAGCGCTACAGGAACAACTAATGAAAAACTGTTTTTT. It codes for CASSATGTTNEKLFF.

The rearrangement joins TRBV28 to TRBJ2-5; 15 positions agree with TRBD2. CDR3 length: 16 residues. Germline CDR1 and CDR2: MDHEN and SYDVKM. Trimming removed 5 bases from V and 2 bases from J; junction bases left unmatched: 3. The CDR3 nucleotides are TGTGCCAGCAGTCCCGGACTAGCGGGGGGGCAAGAGACCCAGTACTTC. Translation gives CASSPGLAGGQETQYF.

Here the CDR3 DNA reads TGTGCCAGCAGTTTCTTCTATCAGGGGGCCCCCTACGAGCAGTACTTC. Translation gives CASSFFYQGAPYEQYF. The rearrangement uses TRBV27 and TRBJ2-7, with 8 bases aligning to TRBD1. With 3 bases clipped from V and 2 bases from J, the junction kept 9 bases outside the gene matches. Germline CDR1 and CDR2: MNHEY and SMNVEV (reference sequence). The CDR3 is 16 amino acids.

This chain uses TRBV7-6 with TRBJ2-3; the match to TRBD2 covers 8 bases. Germline-derived CDR1 and CDR2 are SGHVS and FNYEAQ. There are 18 residues in the CDR3. After removal of 3 bases from V and 2 bases from J, the junction contained 13 bases not matched to a gene. CDR3 sequence: CASSFWWKAGEHTDTQYF. The CDR3 coding sequence is TGTGCCAGCAGCTTTTGGTGGAAAGCGGGGGAGCACACAGATACGCAGTATTTT.

V is TRBV28 and J is TRBJ1-3, with D uncertain. Germline V lookup: CDR1 MDHEN, CDR2 SYDVKM. This CDR3 spans 15 amino acids. V lost 6 bases to trimming and J lost 1 base, with 13 bases between them. CDR3 amino acids: CASSKGAGSGNTIYF. The CDR3 bases are TGTGCCAGCAGCAAGGGAGCGGGGTCTGGAAACACCATATATTTT.

The J gene is TRBJ1-2, the V gene TRBV4-1; perhaps TRBD1 as D (5 bases). CDR3 length: 16 amino acids. Germline V gene lookup returns CDR1 MGHRA and CDR2 YSYEKL. Trimming removed 1 base at V and 4 bases at J, with 16 bases between. The DNA for the CDR3 is TGCGCCAGCAGCCAAGGGTTTGCCCGGGGGACCTATGGCTACACCTTC. Translated, it gives CASSQGFARGTYGYTF.

In this sample, this clone turned up once. The chain links TRBV7-2 to TRBJ2-1; 7 nucleotides agree with TRBD2. Germline V gene sequence: CDR1 SGHTA, CDR2 FQGNSA. The CDR3 length is 17 residues. With 0 bases clipped from V and 6 bases from J, the junction kept 11 bases outside the gene matches. CDR3 region: CASSLAGAGARGNEQFF. Written as DNA, the CDR3 is TGTGCCAGCAGCTTAGCTGGGGCGGGAGCTAGGGGCAATGAGCAGTTCTTC.